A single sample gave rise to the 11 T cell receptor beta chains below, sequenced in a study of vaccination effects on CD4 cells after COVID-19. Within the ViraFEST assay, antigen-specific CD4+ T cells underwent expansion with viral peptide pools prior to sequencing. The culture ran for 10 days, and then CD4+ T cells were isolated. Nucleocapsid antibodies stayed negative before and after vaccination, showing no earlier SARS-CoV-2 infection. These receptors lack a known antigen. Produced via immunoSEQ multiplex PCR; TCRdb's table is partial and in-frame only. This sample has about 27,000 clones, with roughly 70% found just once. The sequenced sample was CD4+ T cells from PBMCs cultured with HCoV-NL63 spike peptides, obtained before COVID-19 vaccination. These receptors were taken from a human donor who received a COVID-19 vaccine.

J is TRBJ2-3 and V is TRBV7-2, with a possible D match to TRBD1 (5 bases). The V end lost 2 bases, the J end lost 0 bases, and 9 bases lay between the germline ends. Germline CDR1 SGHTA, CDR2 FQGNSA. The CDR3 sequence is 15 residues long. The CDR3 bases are TGTGCCAGCAGCTTACTAGGGGATAGCACAGATACGCAGTATTTT. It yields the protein CASSLLGDSTDTQYF.

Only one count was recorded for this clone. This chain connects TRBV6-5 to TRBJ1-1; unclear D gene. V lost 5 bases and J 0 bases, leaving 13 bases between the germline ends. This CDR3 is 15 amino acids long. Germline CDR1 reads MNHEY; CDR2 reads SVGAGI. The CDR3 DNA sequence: TGTGCCAGCAGTCCAATGTCGGGCATGAACACTGAAGCTTTCTTT. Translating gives CASSPMSGMNTEAFF.

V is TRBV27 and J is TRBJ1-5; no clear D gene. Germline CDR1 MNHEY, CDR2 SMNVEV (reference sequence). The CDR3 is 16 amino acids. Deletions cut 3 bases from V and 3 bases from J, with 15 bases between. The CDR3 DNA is TGTGCCAGCAGTTTTGGCCAGCAAGGAGACAATCAGCCCCAGCATTTT. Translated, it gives CASSFGQQGDNQPQHF.

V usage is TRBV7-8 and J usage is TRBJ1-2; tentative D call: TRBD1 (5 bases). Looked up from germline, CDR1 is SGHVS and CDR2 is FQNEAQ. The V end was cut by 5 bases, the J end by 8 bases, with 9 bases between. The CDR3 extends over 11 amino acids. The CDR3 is CASSRREGYTF. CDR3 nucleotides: TGTGCCAGCAGCCGCAGGGAGGGCTACACCTTC.

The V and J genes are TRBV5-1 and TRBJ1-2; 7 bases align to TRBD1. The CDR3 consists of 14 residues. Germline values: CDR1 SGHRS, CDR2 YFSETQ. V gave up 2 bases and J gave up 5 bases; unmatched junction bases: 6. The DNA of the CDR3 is TGCGCCAGCAGCTTCGAGGGGGCAAGGTATGGCTACACCTTC. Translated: CASSFEGARYGYTF.

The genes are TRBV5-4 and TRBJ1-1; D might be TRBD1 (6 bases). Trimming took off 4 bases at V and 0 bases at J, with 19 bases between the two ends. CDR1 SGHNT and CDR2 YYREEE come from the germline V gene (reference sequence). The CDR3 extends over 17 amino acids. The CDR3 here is CASSLAGGAGMNTEAFF. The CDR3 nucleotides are TGTGCCAGCAGCCTGGCTGGGGGCGCGGGTATGAACACTGAAGCTTTCTTT.

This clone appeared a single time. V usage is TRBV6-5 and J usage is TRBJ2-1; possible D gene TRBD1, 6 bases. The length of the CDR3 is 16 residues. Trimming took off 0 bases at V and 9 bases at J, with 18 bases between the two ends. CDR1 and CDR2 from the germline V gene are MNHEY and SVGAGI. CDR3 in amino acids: CASSYSWTEPRGEQFF. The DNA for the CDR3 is TGTGCCAGCAGTTACTCATGGACAGAGCCGAGGGGTGAGCAGTTCTTC.

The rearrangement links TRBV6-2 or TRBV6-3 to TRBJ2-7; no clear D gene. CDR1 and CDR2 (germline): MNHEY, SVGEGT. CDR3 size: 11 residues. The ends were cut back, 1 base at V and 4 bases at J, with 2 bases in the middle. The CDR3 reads CASSYFYEQYF. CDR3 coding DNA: TGTGCCAGCAGTTACTTTTACGAGCAGTACTTC.

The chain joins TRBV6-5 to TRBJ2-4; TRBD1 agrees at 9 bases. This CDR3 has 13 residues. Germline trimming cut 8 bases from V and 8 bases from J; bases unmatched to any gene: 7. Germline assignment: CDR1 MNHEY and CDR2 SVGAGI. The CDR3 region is CASEGRTGDIQYF. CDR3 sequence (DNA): TGTGCCAGCGAAGGCCGGACAGGGGACATTCAGTACTTC.

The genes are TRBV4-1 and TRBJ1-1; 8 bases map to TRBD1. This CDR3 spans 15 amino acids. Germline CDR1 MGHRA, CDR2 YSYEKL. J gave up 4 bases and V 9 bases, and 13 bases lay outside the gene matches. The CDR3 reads CARRQGTSGGTEAFF. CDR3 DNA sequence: TGCGCCAGGCGACAGGGGACAAGCGGGGGCACTGAAGCTTTCTTT.

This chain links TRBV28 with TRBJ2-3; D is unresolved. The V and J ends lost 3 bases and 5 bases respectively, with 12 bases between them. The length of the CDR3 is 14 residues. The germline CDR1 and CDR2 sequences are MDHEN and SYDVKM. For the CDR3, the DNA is TGTGCCAGCAGTTTCGGTCAGAATCTAGATACGCAGTATTTT. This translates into CASSFGQNLDTQYF. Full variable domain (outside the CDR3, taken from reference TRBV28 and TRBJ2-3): DVKVTQSSRYLVKRTGEKVFLECVQDMDHENMFWYRQDPGLGLRLIYFSYDVKMKEKGDIPEGYSVSREKKERFSLILESASTNQTSMYLCASSFGQNLDTQYFGPGTRLTVL.